This TCR beta chain was profiled in a study of Ad26.COV2.S vaccination and SARS-CoV-2 variants. For the study at large: Dosing was one shot or two shots 56 days apart. Overall study results and limits: Individuals receiving vaccine had higher spike-specific TCR breadth than placebo recipients did.

Sequencing was performed with immunoSEQ multiplex PCR; in TCRdb, only in-frame clones are kept and a portion is missing. The data contain 360,000 or so clones, around 91% of them singletons. The CDR3 has 10 amino acids. Trimming took 8 bases from V and 6 from J, leaving 7 bases between them. Germline V gene lookup returns CDR1 SNHLY and CDR2 FYNNEI. Regarding treatment: around 19 received Ad26.COV2.S at low or high dose, single or two shots; several received placebo; per-sample allocation not given. Material that was analyzed had been drawn on day 63 after the first vaccine or placebo injection. Comments on this clone: The antigen remains undetermined.

The clonotype comes from a person aged 18 to 59 who received the Ad26.COV2.S COVID-19 vaccine or a placebo. J is TRBJ1-2 and V is TRBV2, with D maybe TRBD1 (6 bases). Source: peripheral blood, taken in a trial of Ad26.COV2.S vaccine versus placebo. The CDR3 nucleotides read TGTGCCAGCCCAGGGGATGGCTACACCTTC. This codes for CASPGDGYTF.